Listed below are T cell receptor beta chains from one sample, sequenced in a study of T-cell reconstitution after alpha-beta-depleted transplantation in children. TCRdb reanalysed the PCR reads using MiXCR and keeps one entry per CDR3 protein. The table records around 500,000 distinct CDR3 sequences, roughly 23% of them present only once. The specimen was PBMCs, mostly from graft donor cells, collected 360 days after TCRalphabeta/CD19-depleted stem cell transplant. These TCRs come from a boy less than two years old who had a stem cell transplant for acute myeloid leukemia, so the T cells may come from the graft donor. Each CDR3 is given with its conserved first and last residue.

j_gene | v_gene | CDR3aa
TRBJ1-6 | TRBV28 | CASSPGQGGFFSYNSPLHF
TRBJ1-2 | TRBV10-3 | CAISEAGTGYGYTF
TRBJ1-2 | TRBV12-3/TRBV12-4 | CASSLSRLHGYTF
TRBJ2-3 | TRBV20-1 | CSASLADYTDTQYF
TRBJ2-1 | TRBV7-9 | CASSGELGSSYNEQFF
TRBJ2-2 | TRBV7-2 | CASSLDGVDTGELFF
TRBJ1-6 | TRBV5-1 | CASSLAGSYNSPLHF
TRBJ2-2 | TRBV24-1 | CATSARTGITGELFF
TRBJ1-1 | TRBV7-9 | CASSLGWRGEAFF
TRBJ2-3 | TRBV12-3/TRBV12-4 | CASSLGRDRITDTQYF
TRBJ1-1 | TRBV20-1 | CSARPGPGSRTWNTEAFF
TRBJ2-5 | TRBV6-5 | CASSYVKVETQYF
TRBJ2-6 | TRBV6-4 | CASALYPKGTDASLLSGANVLTF
TRBJ2-3 | TRBV24-1 | CATSDGLAGGPDTQYF
TRBJ2-3 | TRBV4-3 | CASSQASQGLTDTQYF
TRBJ2-2 | TRBV20-1 | CSARPRTGAGELFF
TRBJ2-5 | TRBV7-6 | CASSRNMVETQYF
TRBJ1-2 | TRBV4-2 | CASSQDGAVGDYGYTF
TRBJ1-1 | TRBV29-1 | CSVALDRANTEAFF
TRBJ1-2 | TRBV5-1 | CASSLAAGQEGGYTF
TRBJ2-1 | TRBV7-2 | CASSLTWEQFF
TRBJ2-1 | TRBV12-3/TRBV12-4 | CASSPIRQGGSNEQFF
TRBJ2-1 | TRBV7-7 | CASSSPGGSGGNEQFF
TRBJ2-1 | TRBV15 | CATSRDLLASEQFF
TRBJ2-5 | TRBV27 | CASRLAGTREETQYF
TRBJ2-2 | TRBV28 | CASNTGWTGELFF
TRBJ2-7 | TRBV6-2/TRBV6-3 | CASSYLGASEEQYF
TRBJ2-7 | TRBV7-8 | CASSILPRGRGGYEQYF
TRBJ2-1 | TRBV7-2 | CASSLLNREQFF
TRBJ1-1 | TRBV12-3/TRBV12-4 | CASSLFRVPSEAFF
TRBJ2-2 | TRBV12-3/TRBV12-4 | CASSPPWGSTGELFF
TRBJ2-3 | TRBV18 | CASSPYDLADTQYF
TRBJ2-1 | TRBV7-2 | CASSSPPTEHNEQFF
TRBJ2-3 | TRBV3-1 | CASSPGGDGDTQYF
TRBJ2-3 | TRBV4-1 | CASSASGQGTDTQYF
TRBJ2-3 | TRBV4-1 | CASSRAGGGETDTQYF
TRBJ2-3 | TRBV20-1 | CSANLGSTRDTQYF
TRBJ2-3 | TRBV20-1 | CSAGDRADTQYF
TRBJ2-1 | TRBV11-2 | CASTVAGGPVNEQFF
TRBJ2-2 | TRBV28 | CASLTGLDTGELFF
TRBJ1-5 | TRBV6-1 | CASSDGGAGNQPQHF
TRBJ1-2 | TRBV12-3/TRBV12-4 | CASRPNRWGNYGYTF
TRBJ1-6 | TRBV6-2/TRBV6-3 | CASIRDGTSNSPLHF
TRBJ2-5 | TRBV28 | CASSVHSGEETQYF
TRBJ2-3 | TRBV5-1 | CASSLPNTDTQYF
TRBJ1-4 | TRBV6-1 | CASSLDGLNEKLFF
TRBJ1-2 | TRBV12-3/TRBV12-4 | CASSLGVGTGYTF
TRBJ2-3 | TRBV5-1 | CASSLEAPTDTQYF
TRBJ1-1 | TRBV20-1 | CSARAGGAVEAFF
TRBJ2-1 | TRBV24-1 | CATSDPGQNNEQFF
TRBJ2-1 | TRBV20-1 | CSARTQRASYNEQFF
TRBJ2-3 | TRBV5-1 | CASSLESLWVTDTQYF
TRBJ2-5 | TRBV20-1 | CSAPLGLAGAQETQYF
TRBJ1-2 | TRBV29-1 | CSVYGQAPFYGYTF
TRBJ2-6 | TRBV5-1 | CASSLAGDPGANVLTF
TRBJ2-6 | TRBV5-1 | CASSSSGQGSGANVLTF
TRBJ1-3 | TRBV6-5 | CASSSSPRGHRKRNTIYF
TRBJ2-5 | TRBV7-2 | CASSPAGMGGTQYF
TRBJ2-1 | TRBV12-3/TRBV12-4 | CASSQFGGRENEQFF